The 20 T cell receptor beta chains given below trace back to one sample, sequenced in a study of blood T cells in healthy people across ages. A J-beta primer mix and a sample-barcoded 5' primer were used in a second PCR of about 7 to 12 cycles. TCRdb redid the calling of the 5' RACE reads with MiXCR, one entry per CDR3 protein. The repertoire holds 350,000 to 450,000 distinct CDR3 sequences, with approximately 52% as singletons. Sequencing input: blood. All receptors come from a man in his sixties in good health.

The table lists this clonotype with a few counts. The chain combines TRBV4-2 with TRBJ2-5; D is undetermined. This CDR3 is built from 14 residues. The ends were cut back, 2 bases at V and 1 base at J, with 8 bases in the middle. Germline V gene lookup returns CDR1 LGHNA and CDR2 YNFKEQ. The chain's CDR3 is CASSQSASQETQYF. The CDR3 DNA sequence: TGTGCCAGCAGCCAATCGGCCAGCCAAGAGACCCAGTACTTC.

The genes are TRBV20-1 and TRBJ2-1; TRBD1 agrees at 8 bases. The CDR3 is 16 amino acids. Losses at the gene ends were 2 bases for V and 1 base for J; bases not matched to a gene: 7. Germline CDR1 DFQATT, CDR2 SNEGSKA (reference sequence). The DNA of the CDR3 is TGCAGTGCTAGACCGATGGACAGGGCATCCTACAATGAGCAGTTCTTC. It yields the protein CSARPMDRASYNEQFF.

This chain connects TRBV20-1 to TRBJ2-3, with 8 nucleotides matching TRBD2. The V segment lost 3 bases and the J segment 6 bases; nucleotides outside the gene matches: 8. CDR1 and CDR2 (germline): DFQATT, SNEGSKA (reference sequence). The CDR3 is 14 amino acids. The DNA for the CDR3 is TGCAGTGCTAGCCCCAGCGGGAGAAAGGATACGCAGTATTTT. Protein: CSASPSGRKDTQYF.

V is TRBV29-1 and J is TRBJ2-7; a weak D match, TRBD1 (6 bases). V shed 6 bases and J shed 1 base, with 10 bases lying between them. The CDR3 length is 12 residues. Germline V gene data show CDR1 as SQVTM and CDR2 as ANQGSEA. CDR3 bases: TGCAGCGTCAGGGGTGAATCCTACGAGCAGTACTTC. Translating it yields CSVRGESYEQYF.

J is TRBJ2-2 and V is TRBV15; tentatively, D is TRBD2 (5 bases). Trimming took 0 bases from V and 7 from J, leaving 12 bases between them. Looked up from germline, CDR1 is LNHNV and CDR2 is YYDKDF (reference sequence). The CDR3 is 15 amino acids. DNA of the CDR3: TGTGCCACCAGCAGAGAGAGGGTAGAGGGCGGGGAGCTGTTTTTT. Amino acid sequence: CATSRERVEGGELFF.

This chain connects TRBV10-3 to TRBJ2-7; TRBD1 matches at 9 bases. Germline trimming cut 6 bases from V and 6 bases from J; bases unmatched to any gene: 9. From germline, CDR1 is ENHRY and CDR2 SYGVKD. CDR3 length equals 14 residues. The CDR3 bases are TGTGCCATCAGCGTCGGGACAGGGAAAACCGAGCAGTACTTC. Translation gives CAISVGTGKTEQYF.

This chain joins TRBV28 and TRBJ2-7, with TRBD1 as a possible D gene (5 bases). This CDR3 contains 16 residues. Trimming removed 5 bases at V and 7 bases at J, with 24 bases between. CDR1 and CDR2 from the germline V gene are MDHEN and SYDVKM. The CDR3 reads CASSQNRLPPVMEQYF. DNA for the CDR3: TGTGCCAGCAGTCAGAACAGGTTACCCCCAGTAATGGAGCAGTACTTC.

The V gene is TRBV20-1, the J gene TRBJ2-4; D assignment may be TRBD1 or TRBD2 (5 bases each). The DNA end is more similar to TRBJ2-7, so the J call may be wrong. The CDR3 runs to 13 residues. The germline V gene encodes CDR1 DFQATT and CDR2 SNEGSKA (reference sequence). CDR3 amino acids: CSARDPNGGEQYF. In DNA form, the CDR3 reads TGCAGTGCTAGAGATCCAAATGGGGGCGAGCAGTACTTC.

The chain's CDR3 is CASSRRLQETQYF. The CDR3 DNA sequence: TGTGCCAGCAGCCGACGGTTACAAGAGACCCAGTACTTC. V is TRBV6-2 or TRBV6-3 and J is TRBJ2-5; D unclear. The V and J ends lost 6 bases and 2 bases respectively, with 10 bases between them. Per the germline V gene, CDR1 is MNHEY and CDR2 is SVGEGT. The CDR3 has 13 residues.

In its sample, this clonotype was seen many times. This chain links TRBV28 with TRBJ1-2, with 9 bases fitting TRBD1. Germline V gives CDR1 MDHEN, CDR2 SYDVKM. V trimming: 5 bases; J trimming: 3 bases; junction bases outside the gene matches: 10. This CDR3 is built from 16 residues. CDR3 sequence: CASSPGQGQIDYGYTF. Written as DNA, the CDR3 is TGTGCCAGCAGTCCCGGACAGGGGCAAATAGACTATGGCTACACCTTC.

This sequence joins TRBV7-2 and TRBJ2-7, with D possibly matching TRBD2 (5 bases). The V end was cut by 1 base, the J end by 6 bases, with 16 bases between. The V gene's germline CDR1 is SGHTA and CDR2 FQGNSA. CDR3 length equals 15 residues. CDR3 protein: CASSLGAQVRGEQYF. CDR3 sequence (DNA): TGTGCCAGCAGCTTAGGCGCTCAAGTCCGGGGCGAGCAGTACTTC.

The chain combines TRBV5-6 with TRBJ2-5; no firm D call. The CDR3 is 14 residues long. CDR1 and CDR2 (germline): SGHDT, YYEEEE. V shed 2 bases and J shed 2 bases, with 10 bases lying between them. The chain's CDR3 is CASSFPRAQETQYF. For the CDR3, the DNA is TGTGCCAGCAGCTTCCCACGGGCACAAGAGACCCAGTACTTC.

This clonotype was seen a few times. The rearrangement joins TRBV7-2 to TRBJ2-3, with 11 bases fitting TRBD1. Germline values: CDR1 SGHTA, CDR2 FQGNSA. Trimming took 5 bases from V and 3 from J; bases not matched to a gene: 7. This CDR3 is 16 amino acids long. CDR3 sequence (DNA): TGTGCCAGCAGCGCCCCGGGACAGGGGGGTACAGATACGCAGTATTTT. It encodes CASSAPGQGGTDTQYF.

In this sample, this clonotype turned up a few times. V usage is TRBV29-1 and J usage is TRBJ2-3; 10 bases fit TRBD2. CDR1 and CDR2 from the germline V gene are SQVTM and ANQGSEA. The V and J ends lost 4 bases and 0 bases, in that order; junction bases with no gene match: 7. CDR3 length: 16 residues. This CDR3 is CSVGASGGLSTDTQYF. The CDR3 DNA follows: TGCAGCGTTGGAGCTAGCGGGGGCCTAAGCACAGATACGCAGTATTTT.

The chain couples TRBV3-1 to TRBJ1-2; unclear D gene. V was shortened by 2 bases and J by 8 bases, with 9 bases between the two germline ends. The CDR3 sequence is 12 residues long. Germline V gene sequence: CDR1 LGHDT, CDR2 YNNKEL (reference sequence). The chain's CDR3 is CASSQNGRGYTF. Here the CDR3 DNA reads TGTGCCAGCAGCCAAAATGGCAGGGGCTACACCTTC. Supplemented by reference TRBV3-1 and TRBJ1-2, the full variable domain reads DTAVSQTPKYLVTQMGNDKSIKCEQNLGHDTMYWYKQDSKKFLKIMFSYNNKELIINETVPNRFSPKSPDKAHLNLHINSLELGDSAVYFCASSQNGRGYTFGSGTRLTVV.

The chain combines TRBV4-2 with TRBJ2-7, with 9 nucleotides matching TRBD1. V lost 0 bases, J lost 5 bases, and 11 bases stayed unmatched. Germline values: CDR1 LGHNA, CDR2 YNFKEQ. This CDR3 spans 17 amino acids. The chain's CDR3 is CASSQDRKGTGLDEQYF. The CDR3 DNA reads TGTGCCAGCAGCCAAGATCGAAAGGGGACAGGGTTGGACGAGCAGTACTTC.

The rearrangement uses TRBV5-1 and TRBJ2-5; D gene unclear. The CDR3 totals 13 residues. CDR1 is SGHRS and CDR2 is YFSETQ in the germline V gene. Trimming took 0 bases from V and 4 from J, leaving 7 bases between them. As DNA, the CDR3 is TGCGCCAGCAGCTTGGCGTCGGGAGAGACCCAGTACTTC. This translates into CASSLASGETQYF.

The rearrangement links TRBV7-2 to TRBJ2-5; 14 bases agree with TRBD2. This CDR3 contains 16 residues. After removal of 1 base from V and 5 bases from J, the junction contained 3 bases not matched to a gene. Germline CDR1 and CDR2: SGHTA and FQGNSA. The CDR3 region has the DNA TGTGCCAGCAGCTTAGGGGGACTAGCGGGAGCGGAGACCCAGTACTTC. Protein: CASSLGGLAGAETQYF.

V usage is TRBV7-9 and J usage is TRBJ1-2; D is unclear. V dropped 1 base and J dropped 8 bases, with 14 bases sitting between them. The CDR3 covers 14 residues. Germline lookup yields CDR1 SEHNR and CDR2 FQNEAQ (reference sequence). CDR3 sequence: CASSLVAPYHGYTF. The CDR3 DNA reads as TGTGCCAGCAGCTTAGTAGCACCCTACCACGGCTACACCTTC. Together with reference TRBV7-9 and TRBJ1-2, the CDR3 gives the full variable domain: DTGVSQNPRHKITKRGQNVTFRCDPISEHNRLYWYRQTLGQGPEFLTYFQNEAQLEKSRLLSDRFSAERPKGSFSTLEIQRTEQGDSAMYLCASSLVAPYHGYTFGSGTRLTVV.

As for this clonotype: Given the absence of the conserved phenylalanine or tryptophan at the CDR3 end, a read error is likely. CDR3 region: CSASPGTGGNNEQFL. In nucleotides, the CDR3 is TGCAGTGCTAGCCCCGGGACAGGGGGAAACAATGAGCAGTTCCTC. V and J are TRBV20-1 and TRBJ2-1, with 11 bases that match TRBD1. The CDR3 is 15 amino acids. After removal of 3 bases from V and 5 bases from J, the junction contained 6 bases not matched to a gene. The germline V gene encodes CDR1 DFQATT and CDR2 SNEGSKA (reference sequence).